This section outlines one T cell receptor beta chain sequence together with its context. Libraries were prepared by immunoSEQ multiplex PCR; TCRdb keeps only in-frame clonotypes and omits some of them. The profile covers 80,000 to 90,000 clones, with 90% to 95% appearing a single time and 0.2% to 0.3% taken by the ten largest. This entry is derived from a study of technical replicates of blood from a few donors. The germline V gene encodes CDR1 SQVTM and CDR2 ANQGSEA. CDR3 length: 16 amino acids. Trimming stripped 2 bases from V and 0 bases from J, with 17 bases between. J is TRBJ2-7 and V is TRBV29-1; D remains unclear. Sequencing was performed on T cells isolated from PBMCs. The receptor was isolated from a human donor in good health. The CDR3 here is CSVERPGDLDSYEQYF. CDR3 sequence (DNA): TGCAGCGTTGAAAGACCAGGCGATTTGGACTCCTACGAGCAGTACTTC.